This T cell receptor beta chain comes out of a study of blood T cell repertoires in COVID-19. The repertoire was sequenced with immunoSEQ multiplex PCR; TCRdb's copy has only in-frame clones and lacks some. The sample contains some 430,000 clones, 80% to 95% of which appear only once. The CDR3 extends over 14 amino acids. Unmatched junction bases numbered 9, after V lost 6 bases and J lost 4 bases. Germline-derived CDR1 and CDR2 are SQVTM and ANQGSEA. Sequencing used PBMCs or T cells enriched from blood (not recorded which). V usage is TRBV29-1 and J usage is TRBJ1-2; the match to TRBD1 covers 9 bases. The receptor was derived from a man younger than 35 who had recovered from COVID-19. The CDR3 region has the DNA TGCAGCGTCGGTAGGGACAGGGTAATCTATGGCTACACCTTC. It codes for CSVGRDRVIYGYTF.